Reported below is one T cell receptor (beta chain). Trimming removed 1 base at V and 6 bases at J, with 13 bases between. In germline, CDR1 is SGHRS, CDR2 YFSETQ. This CDR3 has 15 residues. The data originate from a study of blood T cell repertoires in COVID-19. Study-level information: Specimens from acute and convalescent COVID-19 originated in the United States, Italy and Spain. Sample material is recorded as cDNA or gDNA derived from T cells, B-cell-depleted T cells, or PBMCs.

In the original analysis: Amplification with reference gene primers provided the estimates of nucleated cell counts. Clones were read by immunoSEQ multiplex PCR, and TCRdb kept only the in-frame ones, dropping some. From that table come the V and J calls and clone size; the DNA was used to work out D and trimming. The sample lists more than 200,000 clones, 80% to 85% occurring once. This TCR derives from a man in his 60s with acute or convalescent COVID-19. The V gene is TRBV5-1, the J gene TRBJ2-2, with D maybe TRBD1 (6 bases). Sample: peripheral blood. The CDR3: CASSLLQGHAGELFF. The DNA of the CDR3 is TGCGCCAGCAGCTTGTTGCAGGGACATGCCGGGGAGCTGTTTTTT.